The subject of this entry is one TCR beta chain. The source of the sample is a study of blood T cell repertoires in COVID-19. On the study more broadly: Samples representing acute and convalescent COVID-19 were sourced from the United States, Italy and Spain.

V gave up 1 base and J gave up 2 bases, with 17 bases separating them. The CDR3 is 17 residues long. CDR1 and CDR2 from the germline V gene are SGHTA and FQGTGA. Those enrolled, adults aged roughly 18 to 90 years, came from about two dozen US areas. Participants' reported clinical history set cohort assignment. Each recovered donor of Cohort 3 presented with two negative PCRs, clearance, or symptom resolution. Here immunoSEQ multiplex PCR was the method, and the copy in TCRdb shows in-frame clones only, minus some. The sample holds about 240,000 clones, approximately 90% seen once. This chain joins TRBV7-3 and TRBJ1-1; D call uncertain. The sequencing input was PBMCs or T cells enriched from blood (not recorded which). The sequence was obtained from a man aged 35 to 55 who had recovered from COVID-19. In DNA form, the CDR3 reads TGTGCCAGCAGCTTAAACCCGGTGGACTCCGGAAACACTGAAGCTTTCTTT. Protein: CASSLNPVDSGNTEAFF. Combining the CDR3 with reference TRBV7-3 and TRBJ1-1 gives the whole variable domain GAGVSQTPSNKVTEKGKYVELRCDPISGHTALYWYRQSLGQGPEFLIYFQGTGAADDSGLPNDRFFAVRPEGSVSTLKIQRTERGDSAVYLCASSLNPVDSGNTEAFFGQGTRLTVV.